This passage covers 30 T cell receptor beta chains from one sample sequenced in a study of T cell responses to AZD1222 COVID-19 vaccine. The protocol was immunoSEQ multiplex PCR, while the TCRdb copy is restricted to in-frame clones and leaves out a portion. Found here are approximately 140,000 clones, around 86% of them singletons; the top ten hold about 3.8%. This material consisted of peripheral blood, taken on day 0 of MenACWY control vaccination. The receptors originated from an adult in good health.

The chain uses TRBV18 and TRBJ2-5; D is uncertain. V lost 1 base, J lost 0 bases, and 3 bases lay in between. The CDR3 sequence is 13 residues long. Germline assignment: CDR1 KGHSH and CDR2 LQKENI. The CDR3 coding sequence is TGTGCCAGCTCACCACGGTACCAAGAGACCCAGTACTTC. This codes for CASSPRYQETQYF.

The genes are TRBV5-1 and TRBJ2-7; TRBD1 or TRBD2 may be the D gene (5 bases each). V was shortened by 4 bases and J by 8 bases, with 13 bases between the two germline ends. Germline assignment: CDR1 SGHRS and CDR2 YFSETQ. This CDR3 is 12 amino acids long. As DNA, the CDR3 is TGCGCCAGCAGCGATACCGGGACGCAGCAGTACGTC. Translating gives CASSDTGTQQYV.

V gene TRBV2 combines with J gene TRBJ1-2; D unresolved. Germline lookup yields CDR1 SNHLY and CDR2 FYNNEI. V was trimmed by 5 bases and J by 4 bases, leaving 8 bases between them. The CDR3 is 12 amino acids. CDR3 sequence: CASSWETYGYTF. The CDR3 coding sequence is TGTGCCAGCAGTTGGGAGACCTATGGCTACACCTTC.

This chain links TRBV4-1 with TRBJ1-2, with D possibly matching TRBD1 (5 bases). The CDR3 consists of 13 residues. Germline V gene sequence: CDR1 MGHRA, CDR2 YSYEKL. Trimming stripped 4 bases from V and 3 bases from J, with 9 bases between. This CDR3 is CASSPGRDYGYTF. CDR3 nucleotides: TGCGCCAGCAGCCCTGGCAGGGACTATGGCTACACCTTC.

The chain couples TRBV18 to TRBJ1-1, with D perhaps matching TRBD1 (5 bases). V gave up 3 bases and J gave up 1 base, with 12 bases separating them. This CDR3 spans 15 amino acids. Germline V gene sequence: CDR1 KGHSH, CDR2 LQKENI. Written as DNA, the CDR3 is TGTGCCAGCTCACCCTCCAGGGTGAAGAACACTGAAGCTTTCTTT. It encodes CASSPSRVKNTEAFF.

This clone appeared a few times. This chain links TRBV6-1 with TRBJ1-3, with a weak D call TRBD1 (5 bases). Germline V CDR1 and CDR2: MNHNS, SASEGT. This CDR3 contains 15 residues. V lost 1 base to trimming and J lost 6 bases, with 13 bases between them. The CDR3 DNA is TGTGCCAGCAGTGAAGTAGAGGGGAGCGAAAACACCATATATTTT. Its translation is CASSEVEGSENTIYF.

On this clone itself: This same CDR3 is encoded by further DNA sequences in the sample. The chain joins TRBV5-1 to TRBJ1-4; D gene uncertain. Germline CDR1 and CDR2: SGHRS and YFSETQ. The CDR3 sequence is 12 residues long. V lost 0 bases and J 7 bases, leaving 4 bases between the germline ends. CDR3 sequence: CASSLAGEKLFF. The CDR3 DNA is TGCGCCAGCAGCTTGGCCGGTGAAAAACTGTTTTTT.

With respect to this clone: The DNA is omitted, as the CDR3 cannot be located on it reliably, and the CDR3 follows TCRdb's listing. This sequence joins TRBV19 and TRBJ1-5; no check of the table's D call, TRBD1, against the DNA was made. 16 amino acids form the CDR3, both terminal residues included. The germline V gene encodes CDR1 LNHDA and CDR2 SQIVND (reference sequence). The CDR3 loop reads CASSITFGPGVQPQHF.

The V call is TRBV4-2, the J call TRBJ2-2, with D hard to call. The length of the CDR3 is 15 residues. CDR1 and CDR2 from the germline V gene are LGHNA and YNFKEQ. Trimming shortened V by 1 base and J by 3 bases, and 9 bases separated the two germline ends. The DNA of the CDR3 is TGTGCCAGCAGCCAAGTTCTAGGCCACACCGGGGAGCTGTTTTTT. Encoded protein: CASSQVLGHTGELFF.

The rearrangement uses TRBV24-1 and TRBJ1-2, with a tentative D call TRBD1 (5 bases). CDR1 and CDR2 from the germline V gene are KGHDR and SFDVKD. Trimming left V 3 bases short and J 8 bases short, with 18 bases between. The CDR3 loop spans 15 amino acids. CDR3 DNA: TGTGCCACCAGTGATGCCACCCGGACAAAGGAAGGCTACACCTTC. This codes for CATSDATRTKEGYTF.

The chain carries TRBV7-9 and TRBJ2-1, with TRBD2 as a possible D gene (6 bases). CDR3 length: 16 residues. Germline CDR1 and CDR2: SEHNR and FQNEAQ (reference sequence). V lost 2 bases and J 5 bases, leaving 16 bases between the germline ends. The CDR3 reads CASSLSPRLANNEQFF. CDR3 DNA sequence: TGTGCCAGCAGCTTAAGTCCCAGGCTAGCGAACAATGAGCAGTTCTTC.

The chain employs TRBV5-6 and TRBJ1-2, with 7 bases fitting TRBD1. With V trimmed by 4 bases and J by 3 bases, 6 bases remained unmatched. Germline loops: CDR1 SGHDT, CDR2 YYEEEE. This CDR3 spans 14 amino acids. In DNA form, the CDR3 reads TGTGCCAGCAGCACGCAGGGGGTGTACTATGGCTACACCTTC. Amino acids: CASSTQGVYYGYTF.

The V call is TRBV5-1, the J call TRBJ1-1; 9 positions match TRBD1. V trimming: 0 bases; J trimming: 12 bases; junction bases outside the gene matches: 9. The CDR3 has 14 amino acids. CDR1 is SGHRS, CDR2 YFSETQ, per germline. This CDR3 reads CASSLAGTGRQSFF. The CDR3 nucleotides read TGCGCCAGCAGCTTGGCAGGGACAGGGCGGCAGTCTTTCTTT.

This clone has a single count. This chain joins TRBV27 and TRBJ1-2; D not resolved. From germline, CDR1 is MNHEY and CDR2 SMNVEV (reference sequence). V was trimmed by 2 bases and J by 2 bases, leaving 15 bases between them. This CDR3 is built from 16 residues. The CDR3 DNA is TGTGCCAGCAGTTTAAGTTCAGGCCTACTCAACTATGGCTACACCTTC. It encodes CASSLSSGLLNYGYTF.

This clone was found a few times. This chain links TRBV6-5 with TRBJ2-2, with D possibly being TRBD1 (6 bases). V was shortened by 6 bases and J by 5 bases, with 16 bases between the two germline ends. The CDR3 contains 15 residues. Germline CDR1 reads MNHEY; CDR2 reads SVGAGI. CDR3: CASRGTGLGTGELFF. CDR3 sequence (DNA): TGTGCCAGCAGAGGTACAGGGTTAGGGACCGGGGAGCTGTTTTTT.

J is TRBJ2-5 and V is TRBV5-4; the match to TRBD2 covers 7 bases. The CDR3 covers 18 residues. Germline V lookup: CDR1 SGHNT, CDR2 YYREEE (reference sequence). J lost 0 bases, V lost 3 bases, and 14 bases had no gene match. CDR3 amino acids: CASSSSARRAGNQETQYF. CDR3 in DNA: TGTGCCAGCAGCTCCTCGGCCCGGCGAGCGGGAAACCAAGAGACCCAGTACTTC. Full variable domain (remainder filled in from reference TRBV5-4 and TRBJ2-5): ETGVTQSPTHLIKTRGQQVTLRCSSQSGHNTVSWYQQALGQGPQFIFQYYREEENGRGNFPPRFSGLQFPNYSSELNVNALELDDSALYLCASSSSARRAGNQETQYFGPGTRLLVL.

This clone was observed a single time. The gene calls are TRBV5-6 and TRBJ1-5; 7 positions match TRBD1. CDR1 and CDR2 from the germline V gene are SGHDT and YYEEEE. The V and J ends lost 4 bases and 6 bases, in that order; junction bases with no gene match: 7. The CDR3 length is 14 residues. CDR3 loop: CASSLNRGFQPQHF. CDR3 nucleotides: TGTGCCAGCAGCCTCAACAGGGGATTTCAGCCCCAGCATTTT.

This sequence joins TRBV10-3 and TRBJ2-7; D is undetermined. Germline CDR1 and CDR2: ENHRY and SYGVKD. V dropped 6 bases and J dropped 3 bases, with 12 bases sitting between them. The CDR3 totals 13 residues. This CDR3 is CAISSTFFYEQYV. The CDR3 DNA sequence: TGTGCCATCAGCTCGACATTTTTCTACGAGCAGTACGTC.

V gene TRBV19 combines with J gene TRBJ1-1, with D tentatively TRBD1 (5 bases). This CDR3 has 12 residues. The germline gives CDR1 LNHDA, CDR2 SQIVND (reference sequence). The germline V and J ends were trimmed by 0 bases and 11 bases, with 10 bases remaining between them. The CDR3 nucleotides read TGTGCCAGTAGTATAGATCGGGGCCGCGCTTTCTTT. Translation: CASSIDRGRAFF.

The CDR3 DNA sequence: TGTGCCTGGGCCGGGGCCGGAACAGGGGGTGAAAAACTGTTTTTT. Protein product: CAWAGAGTGGEKLFF. The chain links TRBV30 to TRBJ1-4, with 8 bases fitting TRBD1. The CDR3 length is 15 residues. The junction had 12 bases not matched to a gene; V was cut back by 5 bases and J by 7 bases. CDR1 is GTSNPN and CDR2 is SVGIG in the germline V gene (reference sequence).

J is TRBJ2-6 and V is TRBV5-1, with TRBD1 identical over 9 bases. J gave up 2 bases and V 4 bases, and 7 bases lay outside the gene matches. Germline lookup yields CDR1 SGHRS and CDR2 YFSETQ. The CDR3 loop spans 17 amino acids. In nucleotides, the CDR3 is TGCGCCAGCAGCACCACAGGGGGCTTAACTGGGGCCAACGTCCTGACTTTC. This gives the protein CASSTTGGLTGANVLTF.

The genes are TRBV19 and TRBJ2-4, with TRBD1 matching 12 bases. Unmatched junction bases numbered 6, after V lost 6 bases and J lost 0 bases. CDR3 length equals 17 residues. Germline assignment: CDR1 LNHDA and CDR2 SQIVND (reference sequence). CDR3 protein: CASSLGQGARAKNIQYF. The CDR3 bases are TGTGCCAGTAGCCTGGGACAGGGGGCGCGAGCCAAAAACATTCAGTACTTC.

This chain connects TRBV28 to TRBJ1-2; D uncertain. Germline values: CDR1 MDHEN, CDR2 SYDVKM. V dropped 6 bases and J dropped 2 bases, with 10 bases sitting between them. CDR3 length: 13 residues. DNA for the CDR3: TGTGCCAGCAGGGCCTCGAGGAACTATGGCTACACCTTC. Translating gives CASRASRNYGYTF.

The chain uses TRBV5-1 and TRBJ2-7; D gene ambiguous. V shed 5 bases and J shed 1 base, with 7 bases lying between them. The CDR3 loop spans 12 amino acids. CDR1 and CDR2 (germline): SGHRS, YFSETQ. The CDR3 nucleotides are TGCGCCAGCAGTACTATTTCCTACGAGCAGTACGTC. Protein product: CASSTISYEQYV.

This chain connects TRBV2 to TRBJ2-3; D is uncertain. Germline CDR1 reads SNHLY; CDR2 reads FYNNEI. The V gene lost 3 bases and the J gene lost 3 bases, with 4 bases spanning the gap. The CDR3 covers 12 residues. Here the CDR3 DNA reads TGTGCCAGCAGTGAGGCTACAGATACGCAGTATTTT. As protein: CASSEATDTQYF.

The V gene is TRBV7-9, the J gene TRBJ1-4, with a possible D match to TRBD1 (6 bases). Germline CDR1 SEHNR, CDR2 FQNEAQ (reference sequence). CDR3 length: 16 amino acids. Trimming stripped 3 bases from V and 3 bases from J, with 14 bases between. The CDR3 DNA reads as TGTGCCAGCAGCTTTCCCAGGGGAGGCTCTAATGAAAAACTGTTTTTT. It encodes CASSFPRGGSNEKLFF. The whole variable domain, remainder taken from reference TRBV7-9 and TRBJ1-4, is DTGVSQNPRHKITKRGQNVTFRCDPISEHNRLYWYRQTLGQGPEFLTYFQNEAQLEKSRLLSDRFSAERPKGSFSTLEIQRTEQGDSAMYLCASSFPRGGSNEKLFFGSGTQLSVL.

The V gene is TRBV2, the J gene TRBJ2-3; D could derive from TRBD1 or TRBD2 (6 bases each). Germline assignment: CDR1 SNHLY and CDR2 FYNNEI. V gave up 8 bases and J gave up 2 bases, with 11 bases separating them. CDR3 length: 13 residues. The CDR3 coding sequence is TGTGCCAGCCTCGGGGGCTACACAGATACGCAGTATTTT. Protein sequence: CASLGGYTDTQYF.

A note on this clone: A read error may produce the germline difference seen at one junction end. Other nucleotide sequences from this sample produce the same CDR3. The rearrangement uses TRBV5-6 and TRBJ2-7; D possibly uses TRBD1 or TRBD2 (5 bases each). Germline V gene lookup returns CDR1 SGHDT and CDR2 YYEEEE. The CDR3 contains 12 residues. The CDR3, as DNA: TGTGCTAGCAGCCTCGTGGGGGATGAGCAGTACTTC. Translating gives CASSLVGDEQYF. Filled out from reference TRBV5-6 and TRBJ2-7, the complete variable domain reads DAGVTQSPTHLIKTRGQQVTLRCSPKSGHDTVSWYQQALGQGPQFIFQYYEEEERQRGNFPDRFSGHQFPNYSSELNVNALLLGDSALYLCASSLVGDEQYFGPGTRLTVT.

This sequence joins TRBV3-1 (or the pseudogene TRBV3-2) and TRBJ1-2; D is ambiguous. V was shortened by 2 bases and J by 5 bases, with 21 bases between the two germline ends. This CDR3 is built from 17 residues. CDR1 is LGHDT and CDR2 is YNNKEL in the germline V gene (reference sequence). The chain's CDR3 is CASSQTSSSKQLYGYTF. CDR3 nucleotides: TGTGCCAGCAGCCAAACAAGTTCGTCGAAACAATTGTATGGCTACACCTTC.

CDR3 bases: TGCGCCAGCAGCTGGAATGGGGCTAGCAATCAGCCCCAGCATTTT. Its protein is CASSWNGASNQPQHF. The chain employs TRBV5-1 and TRBJ1-5; TRBD1 is a possible D gene (5 bases). The CDR3 length is 15 residues. Germline CDR1 is SGHRS and CDR2 is YFSETQ. Deletions cut 3 bases from V and 0 bases from J, with 10 bases between.